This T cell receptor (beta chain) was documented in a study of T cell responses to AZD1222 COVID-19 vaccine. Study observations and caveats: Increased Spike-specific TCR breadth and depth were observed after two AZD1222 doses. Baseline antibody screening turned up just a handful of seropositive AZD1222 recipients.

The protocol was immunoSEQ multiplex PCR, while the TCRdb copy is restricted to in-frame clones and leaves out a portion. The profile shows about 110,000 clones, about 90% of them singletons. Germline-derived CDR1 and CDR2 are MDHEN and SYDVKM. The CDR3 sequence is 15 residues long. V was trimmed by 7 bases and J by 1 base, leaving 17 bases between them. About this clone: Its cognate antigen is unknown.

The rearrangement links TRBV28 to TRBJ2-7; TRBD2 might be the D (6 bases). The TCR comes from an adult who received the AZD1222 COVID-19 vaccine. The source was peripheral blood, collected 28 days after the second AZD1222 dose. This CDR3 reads CASTRAGRPSYEQYF. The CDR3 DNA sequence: TGTGCCAGCACAAGGGCGGGGCGCCCTTCCTACGAGCAGTACTTC.